The 23 T cell receptor beta chains in this list originate from one sample, sequenced in a study of T cells in Graves' hyperthyroidism and ophthalmopathy. It was RNA transcripts that yielded the amplified TCR beta CDR3 regions. HTBI primers were used for first-round RT-PCR of the TCR CDR3. One entry per CDR3 protein, called by TCRdb with MiXCR from the multiplex PCR reads. The sample yields nearly 600,000 distinct CDR3 sequences, approximately 15% seen once. The sequenced material came from blood. The origin of the receptors is a woman under 40 with Graves' hyperthyroidism that later progressed to Graves' ophthalmopathy.

Ten or more counts support this clonotype. V usage is TRBV30 and J usage is TRBJ1-3, with D perhaps TRBD1 (5 bases). In germline, CDR1 is GTSNPN, CDR2 SVGIG (reference sequence). Trimming left V 8 bases short and J 2 bases short, with 16 bases between. CDR3 length equals 14 residues. The CDR3 DNA sequence: TGTGCCGGGGCGAAAAAAGAGCCTGGAAACACCATATATTTT. Translating it yields CAGAKKEPGNTIYF.

The chain joins TRBV12-3 or TRBV12-4 to TRBJ2-5, with D perhaps being TRBD1 or TRBD2 (5 bases each). The CDR3 runs to 16 residues. Trimming pared 7 bases from V and 0 bases from J, leaving 18 bases between. CDR3 loop: CASTPPSRGDQETQYF. The CDR3 DNA follows: TGTGCCAGCACCCCCCCTTCTCGGGGCGACCAAGAGACCCAGTACTTC.

This clonotype appeared many times. The V call is TRBV30, the J call TRBJ1-1; TRBD1 agrees at 9 bases. Germline-derived CDR1 and CDR2 are GTSNPN and SVGIG (reference sequence). V gave up 5 bases and J gave up 0 bases; unmatched junction bases: 7. The CDR3 consists of 15 residues. The CDR3 here is CAWGSGTGLNTEAFF. The DNA for the CDR3 is TGTGCCTGGGGTTCCGGGACAGGGTTGAACACTGAAGCTTTCTTT.

This clonotype was observed at least ten times. V usage is TRBV6-5 and J usage is TRBJ2-5, with a weak D call TRBD1 (6 bases). V was cut by 2 bases and J by 3 bases, with 13 bases left in between. This CDR3 region has 15 residues. From germline, CDR1 is MNHEY and CDR2 SVGAGI. The CDR3 bases are TGTGCCAGCAGTTACCTCCTAGACAGGAAAGAGACCCAGTACTTC. Its translation: CASSYLLDRKETQYF.

Comment on this clonotype: One base away lies a much larger clone, so this may be a sequencing read error. The chain joins TRBV27 to TRBJ2-1; D call uncertain. With 5 bases removed from V and 4 bases from J, the gap between germline ends came to 9 bases. The CDR3 consists of 13 residues. Germline-derived CDR1 and CDR2 are MNHEY and SMNVEV (reference sequence). CDR3 in DNA: TGTGCCAGCAGTGAGCAGCTTTACAATGAGCAGTTCTTC. Translated, it gives CASSEQLYNEQFF.

The chain couples TRBV9 to TRBJ1-2; 8 nucleotides align to TRBD1. V lost 2 bases and J lost 8; bases outside the gene matches: 8. Per the germline V gene, CDR1 is SGDLS and CDR2 is YYNGEE. This CDR3 region has 14 residues. CDR3 region: CASSVQGASRGYTF. The CDR3, as DNA: TGTGCCAGCAGCGTTCAGGGGGCCTCACGGGGCTACACCTTC.

This clonotype occurred many times. This rearrangement joins TRBV7-8 to TRBJ2-7; possible D gene TRBD1, 6 bases. V was shortened by 0 bases and J by 1 base, with 16 bases between the two germline ends. The germline V gene encodes CDR1 SGHVS and CDR2 FQNEAQ. The CDR3 runs 17 residues. The CDR3 region has the DNA TGTGCCAGCAGCTTAGCAAGGGCCAGGGGTGGATCCTACGAGCAGTACTTC. Amino acids: CASSLARARGGSYEQYF.

This clonotype showed up many times. The chain carries TRBV11-1 and TRBJ2-5; 7 bases agree with TRBD2. The germline V gene encodes CDR1 SGHAT and CDR2 FQDESV (reference sequence). The CDR3 runs 14 residues. The V gene end was trimmed by 4 bases and the J gene end by 3 bases; junction bases not matched to a gene: 5. The DNA for the CDR3 is TGTGCCAGCAGCTGGGAGGGCAGGGAAGAGACCCAGTACTTC. This codes for CASSWEGREETQYF.

This rearrangement joins TRBV7-3 to TRBJ2-5; D remains unclear. The germline V gene encodes CDR1 SGHTA and CDR2 FQGTGA. The CDR3 extends over 14 amino acids. The V and J ends lost 5 bases and 3 bases respectively, with 13 bases between them. In DNA, the CDR3 is TGTGCCAGCAGCCCAACGCTGAGAGAAGAGACCCAGTACTTC. This codes for CASSPTLREETQYF.

This clonotype showed up many times. The CDR3 protein is CARTGTDIAPLHF. DNA for the CDR3: TGTGCCAGAACCGGGACAGATATCGCACCCCTCCACTTT. The rearrangement links TRBV2 to TRBJ1-6; 7 bases align to TRBD1. CDR3 length: 13 residues. V lost 9 bases, J lost 11 bases, and 10 bases stayed unmatched. CDR1 is SNHLY, CDR2 FYNNEI, per germline.

This clonotype showed up many times. The V call is TRBV2, the J call TRBJ2-7, with D possibly being TRBD2 (5 bases). The germline V gene encodes CDR1 SNHLY and CDR2 FYNNEI. The CDR3 runs to 15 residues. V was pared by 4 bases and J by 3 bases, with 16 bases between. DNA of the CDR3: TGTGCCAGCAGTGTTGAGGTTCAAGCGGACTACGAGCAGTACTTC. It specifies CASSVEVQADYEQYF. Looking up the rest from reference TRBV2 and TRBJ2-7 gives the full variable domain: EPEVTQTPSHQVTQMGQEVILRCVPISNHLYFYWYRQILGQKVEFLVSFYNNEISEKSEIFDDQFSVERPDGSNFTLKIRSTKLEDSAMYFCASSVEVQADYEQYFGPGTRLTVT.

This clonotype turned up a few times. The chain combines TRBV6-1 with TRBJ2-1, with a tentative D call TRBD2 (6 bases). From germline, CDR1 is MNHNS and CDR2 SASEGT. CDR3 size: 17 residues. The V gene lost 5 bases and the J gene lost 2 bases, with 19 bases spanning the gap. CDR3 nucleotide sequence: TGTGCCAGCAGTAAAAACCCGGGACTGGGCCCCTACAATGAGCAGTTCTTC. It codes for CASSKNPGLGPYNEQFF.

V and J are TRBV6-1 and TRBJ2-7; D may be TRBD1 or TRBD2 (5 bases each). The CDR3 covers 15 residues. Trimming left V 6 bases short and J 5 bases short, with 20 bases between. Germline loops: CDR1 MNHNS, CDR2 SASEGT. CDR3 nucleotides: TGTGCCAGCAGCTCGGACTGGGGCGTATATAACGAGCAGTACTTC. Translated: CASSSDWGVYNEQYF.

This clonotype was seen many times. This sequence joins TRBV2 and TRBJ2-7; D not resolved. CDR3 length: 13 amino acids. The V gene lost 4 bases and the J gene lost 5 bases, with 12 bases spanning the gap. Germline CDR1 and CDR2: SNHLY and FYNNEI. CDR3 protein: CASSGPQRDEQYF. The DNA for the CDR3 is TGTGCCAGCAGTGGGCCGCAAAGGGACGAGCAGTACTTC.

In its sample, this clonotype was seen many times. The V gene is TRBV29-1, the J gene TRBJ2-1; no firm D call. This CDR3 is built from 12 residues. CDR1 and CDR2 from the germline V gene are SQVTM and ANQGSEA. V gave up 1 base and J gave up 3 bases, with 4 bases separating them. This CDR3 is CSVEGVYNEQFF. Here the CDR3 DNA reads TGCAGCGTTGAAGGCGTCTACAATGAGCAGTTCTTC.

This clonotype has at least ten counts. This chain uses TRBV28 with TRBJ1-6; TRBD1 is a possible D gene (6 bases). The CDR3 contains 17 residues. Per the germline V gene, CDR1 is MDHEN and CDR2 is SYDVKM. Trimming left V 8 bases short and J 1 base short, with 18 bases between. CDR3 DNA sequence: TGTGCCAGCGCCACGGCGGGGGCGCGATCCTATAATTCACCCCTCCACTTT. Protein product: CASATAGARSYNSPLHF.

V and J are TRBV28 and TRBJ1-1; 7 bases fit TRBD1. CDR3 length equals 14 residues. Trimming at V came to 8 bases and at J to 2 bases, leaving 8 bases not matched to a gene. Germline lookup yields CDR1 MDHEN and CDR2 SYDVKM. CDR3 nucleotides: TGTGCCAGCGAGGTTACAGGGGCAAACACTGAAGCTTTCTTT. Translation gives CASEVTGANTEAFF.

Note on this clonotype: A read error may be the cause here, since a much bigger clone is one base away. The chain recombines TRBV19 with TRBJ2-7, with no clear D. Germline loops: CDR1 LNHDA, CDR2 SQIVND (reference sequence). The CDR3 loop spans 12 amino acids. The chain's CDR3 is CANSISGDEQYF. The CDR3 DNA reads TGTGCCAATAGTATTAGTGGCGACGAGCAGTACTTC.

This clonotype was picked up many times. The chain recombines TRBV7-9 with TRBJ1-2; D not certain. V dropped 4 bases and J dropped 0 bases, with 12 bases sitting between them. Germline CDR1 is SEHNR and CDR2 is FQNEAQ (reference sequence). CDR3 length: 15 amino acids. CDR3 nucleotides: TGTGCCAGCAGCTACTCAGGAAGACCTAACTATGGCTACACCTTC. Translating it yields CASSYSGRPNYGYTF. The entire variable domain, with the rest obtained from reference TRBV7-9 and TRBJ1-2, is as follows: DTGVSQNPRHKITKRGQNVTFRCDPISEHNRLYWYRQTLGQGPEFLTYFQNEAQLEKSRLLSDRFSAERPKGSFSTLEIQRTEQGDSAMYLCASSYSGRPNYGYTFGSGTRLTVV.

This clonotype has only a few counts. The rearrangement joins TRBV20-1 to TRBJ2-7; D may be TRBD1 or TRBD2 (5 bases each). This CDR3 contains 15 residues. CDR1 and CDR2 from the germline V gene are DFQATT and SNEGSKA (reference sequence). V lost 0 bases and J 2 bases, leaving 14 bases between the germline ends. The CDR3, as DNA: TGCAGTGCTAGAGATTTGTGGGGGAGTCCCTACGAGCAGTACTTC. Translating it yields CSARDLWGSPYEQYF.

This clonotype has a count of ten or more. The V gene is TRBV9, the J gene TRBJ1-5; D gene ambiguous. Germline V lookup: CDR1 SGDLS, CDR2 YYNGEE. The CDR3 runs 15 residues. Trimming took off 0 bases at V and 4 bases at J, with 11 bases between the two ends. CDR3 region: CASSVEGLGNQPQHF. The DNA of the CDR3 is TGTGCCAGCAGCGTAGAGGGTCTGGGGAATCAGCCCCAGCATTTT.

V gene TRBV9 combines with J gene TRBJ2-3; 9 bases are a match to TRBD2. The CDR3 covers 14 residues. V was clipped by 2 bases and J by 6 bases; unmatched bases: 4. Germline V gene sequence: CDR1 SGDLS, CDR2 YYNGEE. The CDR3 reads CASSVSGSMDTQYF. In DNA form, the CDR3 reads TGTGCCAGCAGCGTTAGCGGGAGCATGGATACGCAGTATTTT.

This clonotype was observed at least ten times. V gene TRBV12-3 or TRBV12-4 combines with J gene TRBJ2-7; D not resolved. This CDR3 comprises 11 residues. Trimming removed 3 bases at V and 6 bases at J, with 6 bases between. The CDR3: CASSFSLEQYF. The CDR3 bases are TGTGCCAGCAGTTTTTCCCTCGAGCAGTACTTC.